The text below deals with one T cell receptor beta chain. The table lists this clone with a count of one. What this receptor recognizes is not known. Base qualities are not at hand, and no much larger clone is one base apart. Donors were healthy HIV-negative adults with no recently reported acute infections or vaccinations. Only Caucasian adults living in Nashville, Tennessee, USA were represented among the donors. Magnetic negative selection was used to enrich CD4+ T cells, after which naive cells were positively selected on CD45RA and the negative fraction became the memory subset. Blood was collected by leukapheresis, and PBMCs were isolated by Ficoll-Histopaque density gradient centrifugation and then cryopreserved in liquid nitrogen vapor phase. Analytical flow cytometry was used to check the purity and quantity of each magnetically sorted T cell population. From each sorted fraction, genomic DNA was isolated and quantified by UV absorbance on a Nanodrop 2000c.

This entry is derived from a study of shared clonotypes between healthy human individuals (dated by TCRdb to about 2020). Regarding the complete study: The cohort comprised a couple of women and three men aged 18 to 49 years. For each donor, CD4 naive and CD4 memory were each run on three plates, CD8 naive on two plates, and CD8 memory on one plate. The study deeply sequenced blood TCR repertoires of five healthy adults to estimate repertoire size and the extent of clonotype sharing between individuals. Libraries were prepared and TCR repertoires were sequenced by different laboratories using diverse techniques, in order to increase sequencing depth and limit assay-specific biases. Leukapheresis yielded between about 0.9 and 9.5 billion PBMCs per donor. General findings and caveats noted by the study authors: Pairwise subsampling led to the expectation that sequencing depth would affect the degree of clonotype sharing among donors. Because the study included only a small number of donors, the genetic and exposure-history diversity represented was limited. Rarefaction of sorted-subset datasets indicated incomplete sequencing despite the large sequencing depth. Higher generation probabilities were observed for clonotypes shared by all four sorted-subset donors than for non-shared clonotypes. Sampling was restricted to blood, and TCR repertoires in tissue are likely to differ from TCR repertoires in blood. Naive subsets generally had larger estimated clonotype richness than memory subsets. Sharing across four donors was observed for roughly 5% of naive CD4, over 3% of naive CD8, roughly 2.4% of memory CD4, and around 0.4% of memory CD8 clonotypes.

Using the deep immunoSEQ assay, TCR CDR3 regions were amplified from genomic DNA by multiplex PCR. Genomic DNA extracted from each cell subset was distributed evenly over all wells of several immunoSEQ 96-well plates, and each plate served as one replicate. Each replicate PCR for sorted subsets received 200 ng genomic DNA, equal to some 32,000 T cell genomes. The purified libraries were quantified using a Qubit 3.0 fluorometer, sized with a Bioanalyzer 2100, and then quantified again using the KAPA Library Quantification kit. Every immunoSEQ 96-well plate was sequenced on a separate single-read 150-cycle Illumina NextSeq 550 flow cell. The source study handled its data this way. Because the immunoSEQ output held only junctional sequences and lacked quality scores, the filtering could not match the filtering applied to full-length reads. To assign V/J genes and CDR3, sequences were annotated against IMGT germline references using PyIR, a Python wrapper for IgBLAST v1.9. Reads were filtered out if the reads had weak V/J assignments (E-value above 1e-6), no CDR3, stop codons, out-of-frame junctions, or ambiguous translated residues. A V3J clonotype was defined by an identical inferred V gene, J gene, and CDR3 amino acid sequence. Percentage overlap between repertoires was computed as shared unique clonotypes divided by the size of the smaller repertoire. Repertoire richness was assessed with RTK rarefaction, the Chao1 estimator, and Recon v2.1 estimates of unobserved clonotypes. Generation probabilities were computed with OLGA for all TCRbeta clonotypes obtained by the gDNA method from several donors. Held by TCRdb, this immuneACCESS table contains in-frame sequences only and omits some clones. Under half of the omission traces to an unresolved V gene where checked; the cause of the rest is unknown. V and J calls and clone size follow that table, whereas D and trimming were derived from the DNA. The sample data list some 2,000,000 clones, and 90% to 95% of these were observed just once. The ten largest account for more than 0.1% of the sample.

The CDR3, from cysteine to phenylalanine, totals 14 residues. The DNA shown is the 42-base CDR3, in frame from base 1. V is cut back by 3 bases and J by 4 bases, with 4 bases in the junction unmatched. The germline V gene (reference sequence) sets CDR1 to MNHEY and CDR2 to SMNVEV. Recombination joined TRBV27 with TRBJ2-7; a stretch of 9 junction bases matches TRBD2. This clonotype was sampled from a man aged 18 to 30 in good health. The sample comprised naive CD4+ T cells sorted from blood. The cell subset or site label of this sample denotes: CD45RA+ positively selected. This receptor carries the CDR3 CASSFWREGYEQYF. The nucleotide sequence reads as follows: TGTGCCAGCAGTTTCTGGCGGGAGGGATACGAGCAGTACTTC.